A selection of T cell receptor beta chains follows, all from one sample in a study of vaccination effects on CD4 cells after COVID-19. Antigen specificity for these receptors is unknown. The table came from immunoSEQ multiplex PCR; TCRdb's copy has only in-frame clones and leaves some out. The sample yields around 24,000 clones, roughly 81% seen once. The sample consisted of CD4+ T cells from PBMCs cultured with SARS-CoV-2 spike peptides, taken after COVID-19 vaccination. The source is a human donor who received a COVID-19 vaccine. Some clones in this sample may be carry-over from other donors' samples. Both conserved end residues are part of each CDR3. Each record gives: J gene, clone size, V gene, D gene, CDR3 protein, CDR3 DNA. D genes are given only for firm matches. The size entry is marked missing in some rows and otherwise reads once, few, many or a size class.

TRBJ1-1,-,TRBV6-5,TRBD1,CASSGRTGGFTEAFF,TGTGCCAGCTCCGGGCGGACAGGGGGGTTCACTGAAGCTTTCTTT
TRBJ1-5,few,TRBV7-2,-,CASSLTSDPYQPQHF,TGTGCCAGCAGCCTAACGTCAGACCCATATCAGCCCCAGCATTTT
TRBJ1-1,-,TRBV4-1,TRBD1,CASSQPRDRVREAFF,TGCGCCAGCAGCCAACCCCGGGACAGGGTAAGGGAAGCTTTCTTT
TRBJ1-5,-,TRBV7-2,-,CASSLAGQLNQPQHF,TGTGCCAGCAGCTTAGCAGGACAGCTCAATCAGCCCCAGCATTTT
TRBJ2-1,-,TRBV6-6,-,CASSRDREQFF,TGTGCCAGCAGTCGAGACCGGGAGCAGTTCTTC
TRBJ2-1,medium-sized,TRBV7-6,TRBD1,CASSGGQGSYNEQFF,TGTGCCAGCAGCGGGGGACAGGGAAGTTACAATGAGCAGTTCTTC
TRBJ2-2,once,TRBV6-1,TRBD1,CASSEKVRGQRSGELFF,TGTGCCAGCAGTGAAAAGGTTCGGGGACAGCGGTCGGGGGAGCTGTTTTTT
TRBJ2-5,-,TRBV23-1,TRBD1,CASSQQGVKDF,TGCGCCAGCAGTCAGCAGGGGGTAAAGGACTTC
TRBJ2-5,-,TRBV5-5,TRBD2,CASSSLGLAGGPGETQYF,TGTGCCAGCAGCTCCCTCGGGCTAGCGGGGGGGCCAGGAGAGACCCAGTACTTC
TRBJ1-2,-,TRBV4-1,-,CASSSGGGSYGYTF,TGCGCCAGCAGCTCGGGAGGGGGATCCTATGGCTACACCTTC
TRBJ2-6,-,TRBV7-3,-,CASSKEDRLDTANVLTF,TGTGCCAGCAGCAAAGAGGACAGACTTGACACGGCCAACGTCCTGACTTTC
TRBJ2-3,-,TRBV30,-,CAWTGGPGVDTQYF,TGTGCCTGGACTGGAGGCCCCGGGGTAGATACGCAGTATTTT
TRBJ2-2,once,TRBV24-1,TRBD2,CATSRLAGGTNTGELFF,TGTGCCACCAGTCGGCTAGCGGGGGGGACGAACACCGGGGAGCTGTTTTTT
TRBJ1-4,-,TRBV4-2,-,CASSQAGHLGEKLFF,TGTGCCAGCAGCCAGGCGGGACACCTCGGTGAAAAACTGTTTTTT
TRBJ1-1,few,TRBV5-1,TRBD1,CASSPGQAGTEAFF,TGCGCCAGCAGCCCCGGACAGGCGGGCACTGAAGCTTTCTTT
TRBJ1-1,-,TRBV9,TRBD1,CASSERGQGRTEAFF,TGTGCCAGCAGCGAAAGGGGACAGGGACGCACTGAAGCTTTCTTT
TRBJ1-5,-,TRBV19,TRBD1,CASSSPGQVSRQPQHF,TGTGCCAGTAGCTCTCCGGGACAGGTTTCTCGGCAGCCCCAGCATTTT
TRBJ1-5,few,TRBV18,TRBD1,CASSGTGGLDQPQHF,TGTGCCAGCTCAGGGACAGGGGGCCTGGATCAGCCCCAGCATTTT
TRBJ1-2,few,TRBV5-1,TRBD1,CASSPPSGTGVNGYTF,TGCGCCAGCAGCCCACCTTCCGGGACAGGGGTGAATGGCTACACCTTC
TRBJ1-1,-,TRBV5-1,TRBD1,CASSFLGQGLNTEAFF,TGCGCCAGCAGCTTCCTAGGACAGGGCCTGAACACTGAAGCTTTCTTT